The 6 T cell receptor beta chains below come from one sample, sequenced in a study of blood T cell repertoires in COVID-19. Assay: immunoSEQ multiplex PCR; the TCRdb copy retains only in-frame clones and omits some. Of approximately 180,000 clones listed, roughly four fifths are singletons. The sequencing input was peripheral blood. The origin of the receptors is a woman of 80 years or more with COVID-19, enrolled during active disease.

The CDR3 sequence: CASRPQLAGSETQYF. For the CDR3, the DNA is TGTGCCAGCAGGCCCCAACTAGCGGGAAGCGAGACCCAGTACTTC. V is TRBV6-5 and J is TRBJ2-5; 10 bases are shared with TRBD2. This CDR3 contains 15 residues. The trim removed 6 bases at V and 5 bases at J, leaving 9 bases unmatched. From germline, CDR1 is MNHEY and CDR2 SVGAGI.

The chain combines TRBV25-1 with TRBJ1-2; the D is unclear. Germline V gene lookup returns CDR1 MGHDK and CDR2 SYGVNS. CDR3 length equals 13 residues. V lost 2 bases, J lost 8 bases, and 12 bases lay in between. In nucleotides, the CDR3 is TGTGCCAGCAGTGAAGCGCAGGAGGGCGGCTACACCTTC. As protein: CASSEAQEGGYTF.

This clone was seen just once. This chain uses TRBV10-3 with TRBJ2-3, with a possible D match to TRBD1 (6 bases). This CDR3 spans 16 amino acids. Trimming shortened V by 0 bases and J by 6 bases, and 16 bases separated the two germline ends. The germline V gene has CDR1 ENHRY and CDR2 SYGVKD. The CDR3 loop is CAISESRTGRWDTQYF. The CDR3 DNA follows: TGTGCCATCAGTGAGTCGAGAACAGGGCGTTGGGATACGCAGTATTTT.

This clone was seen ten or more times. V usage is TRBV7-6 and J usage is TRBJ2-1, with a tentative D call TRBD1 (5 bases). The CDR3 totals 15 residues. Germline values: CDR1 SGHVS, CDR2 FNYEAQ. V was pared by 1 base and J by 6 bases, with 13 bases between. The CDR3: CASSLVTHRLNEQFF. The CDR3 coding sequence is TGTGCCAGCAGCTTAGTCACACACAGGCTCAATGAGCAGTTCTTC.

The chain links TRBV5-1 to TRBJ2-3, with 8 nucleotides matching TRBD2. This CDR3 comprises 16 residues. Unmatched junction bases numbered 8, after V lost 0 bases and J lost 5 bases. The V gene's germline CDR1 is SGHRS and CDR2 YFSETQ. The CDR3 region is CASSLESGGPLDTQYF. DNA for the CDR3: TGCGCCAGCAGCTTGGAATCGGGAGGGCCCCTAGATACGCAGTATTTT.

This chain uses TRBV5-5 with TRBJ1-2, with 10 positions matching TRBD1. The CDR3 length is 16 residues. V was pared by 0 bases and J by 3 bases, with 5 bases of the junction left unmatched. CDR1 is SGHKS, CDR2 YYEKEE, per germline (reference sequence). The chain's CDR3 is CASSLGGTGVYYGYTF. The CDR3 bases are TGTGCCAGCAGCTTGGGAGGGACAGGGGTTTACTATGGCTACACCTTC.